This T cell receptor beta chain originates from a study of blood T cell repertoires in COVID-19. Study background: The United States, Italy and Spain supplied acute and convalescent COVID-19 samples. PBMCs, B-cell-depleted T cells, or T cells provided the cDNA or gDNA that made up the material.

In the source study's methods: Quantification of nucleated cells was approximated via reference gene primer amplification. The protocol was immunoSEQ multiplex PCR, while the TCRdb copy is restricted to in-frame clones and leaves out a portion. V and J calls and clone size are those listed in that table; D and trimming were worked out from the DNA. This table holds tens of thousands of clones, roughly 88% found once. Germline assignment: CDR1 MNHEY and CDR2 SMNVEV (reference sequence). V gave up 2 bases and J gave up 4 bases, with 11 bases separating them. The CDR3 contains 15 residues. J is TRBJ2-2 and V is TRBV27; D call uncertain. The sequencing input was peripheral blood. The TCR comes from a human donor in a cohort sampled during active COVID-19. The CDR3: CASSLTTLLTGELFF. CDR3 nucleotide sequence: TGTGCCAGCAGTTTAACCACCCTACTCACCGGGGAGCTGTTTTTT.